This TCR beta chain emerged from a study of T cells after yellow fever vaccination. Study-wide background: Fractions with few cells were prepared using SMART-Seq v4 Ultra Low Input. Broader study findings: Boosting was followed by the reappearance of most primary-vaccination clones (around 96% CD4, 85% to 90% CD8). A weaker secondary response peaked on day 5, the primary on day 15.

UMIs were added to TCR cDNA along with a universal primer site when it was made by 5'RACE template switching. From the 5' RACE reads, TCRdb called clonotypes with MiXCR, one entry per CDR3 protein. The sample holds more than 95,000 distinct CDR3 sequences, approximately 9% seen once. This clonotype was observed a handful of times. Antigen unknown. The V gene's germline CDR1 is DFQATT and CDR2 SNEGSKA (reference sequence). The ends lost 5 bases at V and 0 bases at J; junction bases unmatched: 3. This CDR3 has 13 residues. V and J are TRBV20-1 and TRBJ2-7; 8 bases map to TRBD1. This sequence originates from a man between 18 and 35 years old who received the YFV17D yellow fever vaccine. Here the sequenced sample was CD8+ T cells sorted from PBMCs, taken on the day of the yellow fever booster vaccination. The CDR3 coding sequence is TGCAGTGCTTCGGACAGGGACTCCTACGAGCAGTACTTC. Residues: CSASDRDSYEQYF.